The rows below give T cell receptor beta chains drawn from one sample of a study of blood T cell repertoires in COVID-19. The assay was immunoSEQ multiplex PCR, and TCRdb's table has in-frame clones only and misses some. The table includes 250,000 or so clones, around 89% detected once. Sequenced input: peripheral blood. Receptors originate from a woman in her thirties or forties who had recovered from COVID-19. CDR3s include the opening cysteine and the closing phenylalanine or tryptophan. Each record gives: J gene, D gene, CDR3 length, V gene, clone size, CDR3 DNA, CDR3 protein. The D gene is left open where the match is weak. Clone size, where shown, is once, few, many, or a class for clones that have expanded.

j_call: TRBJ2-1; d_call: TRBD2; cdr3_length: 12; v_call: TRBV12-5; clone_size: NA; cdr3_nt: TGTGCTAGTGGTTTCCTAGCGGGAGCCCCGTTCTTC; cdr3_aa: CASGFLAGAPFF
j_call: TRBJ1-2; d_call: TRBD1; cdr3_length: 15; v_call: TRBV7-9; clone_size: NA; cdr3_nt: TGTGCCAGCAGCCCGACAGGGGGCGCTGACTATGGCTACACCTTC; cdr3_aa: CASSPTGGADYGYTF
j_call: TRBJ2-2; d_call: NA; cdr3_length: 14; v_call: TRBV6-4; clone_size: NA; cdr3_nt: TGTGCCAGCACCGAGGACTGGGGCACCGGGGAGCTGTTTTTT; cdr3_aa: CASTEDWGTGELFF
j_call: TRBJ2-4; d_call: TRBD2; cdr3_length: 19; v_call: TRBV4-3; clone_size: NA; cdr3_nt: TGCGCCAGCAGCCAAGATGAAGCTAGCGGGAGTATTGGGAAAAACATTCAGTACTTC; cdr3_aa: CASSQDEASGSIGKNIQYF
j_call: TRBJ1-2; d_call: NA; cdr3_length: 13; v_call: TRBV9; clone_size: NA; cdr3_nt: TGTGCCAGCAGCGTAGTGGGAGACTATGGCTACACCTTC; cdr3_aa: CASSVVGDYGYTF
j_call: TRBJ1-4; d_call: TRBD1; cdr3_length: 15; v_call: TRBV5-1; clone_size: NA; cdr3_nt: TGCGCCAGCAGCCCCGGACAGGCCTCGAATGAAAAACTGTTTTTT; cdr3_aa: CASSPGQASNEKLFF
j_call: TRBJ2-2; d_call: NA; cdr3_length: 15; v_call: TRBV4-3; clone_size: NA; cdr3_nt: TGCGCCAGCAGCCAGAGGGGAGGGGGCACCGGGGAGCTGTTTTTT; cdr3_aa: CASSQRGGGTGELFF
j_call: TRBJ2-3; d_call: TRBD1; cdr3_length: 14; v_call: TRBV19; clone_size: NA; cdr3_nt: TGTGCCAGTAGGCGACAGGGCGGCACAGATACGCAGTATTTT; cdr3_aa: CASRRQGGTDTQYF
j_call: TRBJ1-2; d_call: NA; cdr3_length: 16; v_call: TRBV2; clone_size: NA; cdr3_nt: TGTGCCAGCAGTGAACGGCCAGGGTTAGGGATGGGTGGCTACACCTTC; cdr3_aa: CASSERPGLGMGGYTF
j_call: TRBJ2-6; d_call: NA; cdr3_length: 17; v_call: TRBV5-1; clone_size: NA; cdr3_nt: TGCGCCAGCAGCTTGGAGGCAGGCAGCTCTGGGGCCAACGTCCTGACTTTC; cdr3_aa: CASSLEAGSSGANVLTF
j_call: TRBJ2-7; d_call: NA; cdr3_length: 12; v_call: TRBV29-1; clone_size: NA; cdr3_nt: TGCAGCGTTGGGGCACCCAGGGGCGAGCAGTACTTC; cdr3_aa: CSVGAPRGEQYF
j_call: TRBJ1-2; d_call: NA; cdr3_length: 15; v_call: TRBV15; clone_size: NA; cdr3_nt: TGTGCCACCAGCAGAGGGGGAACGGGGGGCGATGGCTACACCTTC; cdr3_aa: CATSRGGTGGDGYTF
j_call: TRBJ1-2; d_call: TRBD1; cdr3_length: 18; v_call: TRBV6-2/TRBV6-3; clone_size: NA; cdr3_nt: TGTGCCAGCAGCCCCCCGGACAGGGGGTTAAACTTTCGCTATGGCTACACCTTC; cdr3_aa: CASSPPDRGLNFRYGYTF
j_call: TRBJ1-5; d_call: NA; cdr3_length: 15; v_call: TRBV27; clone_size: NA; cdr3_nt: TGTGCCAGCAGTTTACTGGGGCAGGGGCGGCAGCCCCAGCATTTT; cdr3_aa: CASSLLGQGRQPQHF
j_call: TRBJ1-1; d_call: NA; cdr3_length: 14; v_call: TRBV10-3; clone_size: NA; cdr3_nt: TGTGCCATCAGACGGACACAGGGGAACACTGAAGCTTTCTTT; cdr3_aa: CAIRRTQGNTEAFF
j_call: TRBJ2-7; d_call: NA; cdr3_length: 16; v_call: TRBV19; clone_size: NA; cdr3_nt: TGTGCCAGTAGTAGTTCAGGTGGGCCCCACCGCTACGAGCAGTACTTC; cdr3_aa: CASSSSGGPHRYEQYF
j_call: TRBJ2-2; d_call: NA; cdr3_length: 11; v_call: TRBV2; clone_size: NA; cdr3_nt: TGTGCCAGCGGGGCCTCGAGGGAGCTGTTTTTT; cdr3_aa: CASGASRELFF
j_call: TRBJ2-3; d_call: TRBD1; cdr3_length: 16; v_call: TRBV24-1; clone_size: NA; cdr3_nt: TGTGCCACCAGTGGGAGGGCAGGGGGCATCGCAGATACGCAGTATTTT; cdr3_aa: CATSGRAGGIADTQYF
j_call: TRBJ1-5; d_call: TRBD1; cdr3_length: 15; v_call: TRBV9; clone_size: NA; cdr3_nt: TGTGCCAGCAGCGCGACAGGGGCCGCCAATCAGCCCCAGCATTTT; cdr3_aa: CASSATGAANQPQHF
j_call: TRBJ1-4; d_call: NA; cdr3_length: 16; v_call: TRBV7-9; clone_size: NA; cdr3_nt: TGTGCCAGCAGCTTAGACGGGGTACGGGGAGGTGAAAAACTGTTTTTT; cdr3_aa: CASSLDGVRGGEKLFF
j_call: TRBJ1-1; d_call: NA; cdr3_length: 15; v_call: TRBV27; clone_size: NA; cdr3_nt: TGTGCCAGCAGTATCGGGATAATGGGCGGCACTGAAGCTTTCTTT; cdr3_aa: CASSIGIMGGTEAFF
j_call: TRBJ2-3; d_call: TRBD1; cdr3_length: 17; v_call: TRBV4-3; clone_size: NA; cdr3_nt: TGCGCCAGCAGCCGCGGACCCGGACAGGGGGCCCCCGATACGCAGTATTTT; cdr3_aa: CASSRGPGQGAPDTQYF
j_call: TRBJ1-1; d_call: NA; cdr3_length: 15; v_call: TRBV5-4; clone_size: NA; cdr3_nt: TGTGCCAGCAGCTCCCCGGGGGGTCGGAACACTGAAGCTTTCTTT; cdr3_aa: CASSSPGGRNTEAFF
j_call: TRBJ1-2; d_call: NA; cdr3_length: 12; v_call: TRBV19; clone_size: NA; cdr3_nt: TGTGCCAGTAGTGTCCAGGGATATGGCTACACCTTC; cdr3_aa: CASSVQGYGYTF
j_call: TRBJ1-2; d_call: NA; cdr3_length: 12; v_call: TRBV3-1/TRBV3-2; clone_size: NA; cdr3_nt: TGTGCCAGCAGCCAAGTCCGGGGTGGCTACACCTTC; cdr3_aa: CASSQVRGGYTF
j_call: TRBJ1-2; d_call: TRBD1; cdr3_length: 15; v_call: TRBV18; clone_size: NA; cdr3_nt: TGTGCCAGCTCACCAGACAGGGCGAGAGGCTATGGCTACACCTTC; cdr3_aa: CASSPDRARGYGYTF
j_call: TRBJ1-1; d_call: NA; cdr3_length: 16; v_call: TRBV6-2/TRBV6-3; clone_size: once; cdr3_nt: TGTGCCAGCAGTTCCCCGTTGTTGCGGGAGAACACTGAAGCTTTCTTT; cdr3_aa: CASSSPLLRENTEAFF
j_call: TRBJ1-5; d_call: NA; cdr3_length: 16; v_call: TRBV19; clone_size: NA; cdr3_nt: TGTGCCAGTAGTATACGGGGGGGCAACGGCAATCAGCCCCAGCATTTT; cdr3_aa: CASSIRGGNGNQPQHF
j_call: TRBJ2-3; d_call: TRBD1; cdr3_length: 14; v_call: TRBV5-8; clone_size: NA; cdr3_nt: TGTGCCAGCAGCCCCCAACAGGGGGCAGATACGCAGTATTTT; cdr3_aa: CASSPQQGADTQYF
j_call: TRBJ2-5; d_call: TRBD1; cdr3_length: 13; v_call: TRBV30; clone_size: once; cdr3_nt: TGTGCCTGGAGGTCAGGGGGCGTGGAGACCCAGTACTTC; cdr3_aa: CAWRSGGVETQYF
j_call: TRBJ2-7; d_call: NA; cdr3_length: 15; v_call: TRBV4-2; clone_size: NA; cdr3_nt: TGTGCCAGCAGCCAAGGGCAGGGGGGTCCCTACGAGCAGTACTTC; cdr3_aa: CASSQGQGGPYEQYF
j_call: TRBJ1-1; d_call: NA; cdr3_length: 16; v_call: TRBV27; clone_size: NA; cdr3_nt: TGTGCCAGCAGTGTCTACCGCGACAGCCTGAACACTGAAGCTTTCTTT; cdr3_aa: CASSVYRDSLNTEAFF
j_call: TRBJ2-2; d_call: NA; cdr3_length: 14; v_call: TRBV6-6; clone_size: NA; cdr3_nt: TGTGCCAGCAGTTACGGCGGGAACACCGGGGAGCTGTTTTTT; cdr3_aa: CASSYGGNTGELFF
j_call: TRBJ2-7; d_call: TRBD2; cdr3_length: 15; v_call: TRBV4-3; clone_size: many; cdr3_nt: TGCGCCAGCAGCCCCCTAGCGGGAGGGCCGGTGGCGCAGTACTTC; cdr3_aa: CASSPLAGGPVAQYF
j_call: TRBJ2-5; d_call: TRBD2; cdr3_length: 14; v_call: TRBV30; clone_size: NA; cdr3_nt: TGTGCCTGGAGTCTACTAGCGGGAAGTGAGACCCAGTACTTC; cdr3_aa: CAWSLLAGSETQYF
j_call: TRBJ2-5; d_call: NA; cdr3_length: 13; v_call: TRBV7-8; clone_size: once; cdr3_nt: TGTGCCAGCAGCCCCTCCCCCACGGGGACCCAGTACTTC; cdr3_aa: CASSPSPTGTQYF
j_call: TRBJ1-1; d_call: TRBD1; cdr3_length: 19; v_call: TRBV27; clone_size: NA; cdr3_nt: TGTGCCAGCAGTTTACGGTCACCGGGACAGGGGGCTCGGGTAGCTGAAGCTTTCTTT; cdr3_aa: CASSLRSPGQGARVAEAFF
j_call: TRBJ2-7; d_call: TRBD1; cdr3_length: 19; v_call: TRBV7-9; clone_size: NA; cdr3_nt: TGTGCCAGCAGAGGCGGGACAGGTGACTATTGGTGGGTGGACTACGAGCAGTACTTC; cdr3_aa: CASRGGTGDYWWVDYEQYF
j_call: TRBJ2-7; d_call: TRBD2; cdr3_length: 17; v_call: TRBV10-3; clone_size: NA; cdr3_nt: TGTGCCATCAGTGAGTCCGGACTAGCCGGACCCTCCTACGAGCAGTACTTC; cdr3_aa: CAISESGLAGPSYEQYF
j_call: TRBJ1-1; d_call: NA; cdr3_length: 14; v_call: TRBV5-4; clone_size: NA; cdr3_nt: TGTGCCAGCAGCTTGGCAGGGGTGAATTCTGAAGCTTTCTTT; cdr3_aa: CASSLAGVNSEAFF
j_call: TRBJ1-1; d_call: NA; cdr3_length: 15; v_call: TRBV5-1; clone_size: NA; cdr3_nt: TGCGCCAGCAGCTTAGGGCAGGGGATGAACACTGAAGCTTTCTTT; cdr3_aa: CASSLGQGMNTEAFF
j_call: TRBJ1-4; d_call: TRBD1; cdr3_length: 16; v_call: TRBV25-1; clone_size: NA; cdr3_nt: TGTGCCAGCAGACCCGGACAGGGGCCAACTAATGAAAAACTGTTTTTT; cdr3_aa: CASRPGQGPTNEKLFF
j_call: TRBJ2-2; d_call: TRBD1; cdr3_length: 16; v_call: TRBV2; clone_size: NA; cdr3_nt: TGTGCCAGCATGAAGAGTGGGACAGGGGGGGCCGGGGAGCTGTTTTTT; cdr3_aa: CASMKSGTGGAGELFF
j_call: TRBJ1-1; d_call: TRBD1; cdr3_length: 14; v_call: TRBV4-3; clone_size: NA; cdr3_nt: TGCGCCAGCAGCCCGACAGGGTGGGACACTGAAGCTTTCTTT; cdr3_aa: CASSPTGWDTEAFF
j_call: TRBJ2-7; d_call: TRBD1; cdr3_length: 13; v_call: TRBV25-1; clone_size: many; cdr3_nt: TGTGCCAGCAAACCGTACAGGGGGAACGAGCAGTACTTC; cdr3_aa: CASKPYRGNEQYF
j_call: TRBJ2-1; d_call: NA; cdr3_length: 19; v_call: TRBV5-1; clone_size: NA; cdr3_nt: TGCGCCAGCAGCTTGACCCAACCGACCGGGACTCTTACCTACAATGAGCAGTTCTTC; cdr3_aa: CASSLTQPTGTLTYNEQFF
j_call: TRBJ2-1; d_call: NA; cdr3_length: 15; v_call: TRBV24-1; clone_size: once; cdr3_nt: TGTGCCACCAGTGACCCCAGGGCCCCCTACAATGAGCAGTTCTTC; cdr3_aa: CATSDPRAPYNEQFF
j_call: TRBJ2-7; d_call: TRBD1; cdr3_length: 13; v_call: TRBV6-5; clone_size: NA; cdr3_nt: TGTGCCAGCAGCCCGGACAGGGTTTACGAGCAGTACTTC; cdr3_aa: CASSPDRVYEQYF
j_call: TRBJ2-1; d_call: NA; cdr3_length: 17; v_call: TRBV9; clone_size: NA; cdr3_nt: TGTGCCAGCAGCGTAGGTTCGGGTCGGGCTAGCGTCAATGAGCAGTTCTTC; cdr3_aa: CASSVGSGRASVNEQFF
j_call: TRBJ1-3; d_call: NA; cdr3_length: 11; v_call: TRBV29-1; clone_size: once; cdr3_nt: TGCAGCGTTGAGGCACAAAACACCATATATTTT; cdr3_aa: CSVEAQNTIYF
j_call: TRBJ1-1; d_call: NA; cdr3_length: 17; v_call: TRBV10-3; clone_size: few; cdr3_nt: TGTGCCATCAGTGAGTGGCAGGGTAGGGGTTCAGGCACTGAAGCTTTCTTT; cdr3_aa: CAISEWQGRGSGTEAFF
j_call: TRBJ2-6; d_call: NA; cdr3_length: 21; v_call: TRBV18; clone_size: NA; cdr3_nt: TGTGCCAGCTCACCACTTCCCCCTCGGGGGTCCCCTACCTCTGGGGCCAACGTCCTGACTTTC; cdr3_aa: CASSPLPPRGSPTSGANVLTF
j_call: TRBJ2-1; d_call: NA; cdr3_length: 15; v_call: TRBV30; clone_size: NA; cdr3_nt: TGTGCCTGGAGTACCCCTGGGGGCCTTTACAATGAGCAGTTCTTC; cdr3_aa: CAWSTPGGLYNEQFF
j_call: TRBJ2-2; d_call: NA; cdr3_length: 14; v_call: TRBV7-9; clone_size: once; cdr3_nt: TGTGCCAGCAGCTTACCCGGGAACACCGGGGAGCTGTTTTTT; cdr3_aa: CASSLPGNTGELFF